The 16 T cell receptor beta chains below were found in one sample sequenced in a study of Ad26.COV2.S vaccination and SARS-CoV-2 variants. Indicated treatment: roughly 19 received Ad26.COV2.S at low or high dose, single or two shots; five or six received placebo; per-sample allocation not given. Sampling happened 63 days after the first vaccine or placebo injection. The protocol was immunoSEQ multiplex PCR, while the TCRdb copy is restricted to in-frame clones and leaves out a portion. Of 300,000 to 400,000 clones listed, around 81% were seen once; the top ten hold approximately 2%. Specimen: peripheral blood, collected in a trial of Ad26.COV2.S vaccine versus placebo. These receptors all stem from a person between 18 and 59 years old who received the Ad26.COV2.S COVID-19 vaccine or a placebo.

The rearrangement joins TRBV6-2 or TRBV6-3 to TRBJ1-5; D may be TRBD1 (6 bases). The CDR3 loop spans 15 amino acids. CDR1 is MNHEY, CDR2 SVGEGT, per germline. Deletions cut 2 bases from V and 6 bases from J, with 14 bases between. Here the CDR3 reads CASSYAGHFGQPQHF. For the CDR3, the DNA is TGTGCCAGCAGTTACGCGGGACACTTCGGTCAGCCCCAGCATTTT.

The DNA for the CDR3 is TGTGCCAGCAGCGAGAGGGCCGGTAGGGGTGAGCAGTACTTC. The encoded protein is CASSERAGRGEQYF. This rearrangement joins TRBV11-3 to TRBJ2-7; tentatively, D is TRBD1 or TRBD2 (5 bases each). The CDR3 runs to 14 residues. Trimming removed 5 bases at V and 7 bases at J, with 18 bases between. CDR1 is SGHNT, CDR2 YENEEA, per germline.

CDR3 nucleotides: TGTGCCAGCAGTACTCGGACAGGGGGCAATGGCTACACCTTC. It encodes CASSTRTGGNGYTF. The genes are TRBV6-6 and TRBJ1-2; 11 nucleotides line up with TRBD1. V lost 5 bases, J lost 6 bases, and 5 bases stayed unmatched. This CDR3 is built from 14 residues. CDR1 is MNHNY, CDR2 SVGAGI, per germline (reference sequence).

J is TRBJ2-7 and V is TRBV5-6, with TRBD1 identical over 7 bases. This CDR3 region has 16 residues. Germline CDR1 reads SGHDT; CDR2 reads YYEEEE. Unmatched junction bases numbered 11, after V lost 2 bases and J lost 3 bases. The CDR3 is CASSFDRVALVYEQYF. CDR3 bases: TGTGCCAGCAGCTTCGACAGGGTCGCTTTAGTCTACGAGCAGTACTTC.

The rearrangement uses TRBV6-5 and TRBJ2-2; D not resolved. CDR3 length equals 14 residues. V lost 4 bases and J lost 0, with 6 bases in between. In germline, CDR1 is MNHEY, CDR2 SVGAGI. This CDR3 reads CASSLRANTGELFF. The DNA of the CDR3 is TGTGCCAGCAGTTTGAGAGCGAACACCGGGGAGCTGTTTTTT.

In this sample, this clone turned up once. The chain has TRBV19 and TRBJ2-6, with TRBD1 matching over 7 bases. With V trimmed by 7 bases and J by 2 bases, 8 bases remained unmatched. Germline V gene sequence: CDR1 LNHDA, CDR2 SQIVND (reference sequence). This CDR3 is built from 16 residues. The CDR3 here is CASIKIGGAGANVLTF. The CDR3 bases are TGTGCCAGTATTAAAATAGGGGGCGCTGGGGCCAACGTCCTGACTTTC. Full variable domain (outside the CDR3, taken from reference TRBV19 and TRBJ2-6): DGGITQSPKYLFRKEGQNVTLSCEQNLNHDAMYWYRQDPGQGLRLIYYSQIVNDFQKGDIAEGYSVSREKKESFPLTVTSAQKNPTAFYLCASIKIGGAGANVLTFGAGSRLTVL.

This clone was observed many times. Within the sample, other DNA sequences also encode this same CDR3. This chain connects TRBV3-1 (or the pseudogene TRBV3-2) to TRBJ1-3; the D is unclear. The CDR3 covers 12 residues. Per germline, CDR1 LGHDT and CDR2 YNNKEL (reference sequence). Trimming removed 4 bases from V and 1 base from J, with 2 bases in between. CDR3 in amino acids: CASSRSGNTIYF. The CDR3 region has the DNA TGTGCCAGCAGCCGTTCTGGAAACACCATATATTTT.

The chain recombines TRBV27 with TRBJ1-4, with 7 positions matching TRBD1. V was pared by 0 bases and J by 3 bases, with 10 bases of the junction left unmatched. This CDR3 is built from 18 residues. Germline CDR1 is MNHEY and CDR2 is SMNVEV (reference sequence). CDR3 DNA: TGTGCCAGCAGTTTATCTCCCTTCCCCGGGACAGCTAATGAAAAACTGTTTTTT. It is translated as CASSLSPFPGTANEKLFF.

CDR3: CASGLVFGGGSSYNEQFF. The DNA for the CDR3 is TGTGCTAGTGGTTTGGTATTCGGAGGGGGAAGCTCCTACAATGAGCAGTTCTTC. V gene TRBV12-5 combines with J gene TRBJ2-1; D may correspond to TRBD1 or TRBD2 (6 bases each). The CDR3 is 18 amino acids. V was pared by 0 bases and J by 0 bases, with 15 bases between. The germline V gene encodes CDR1 LGHNT and CDR2 FRNRAP.

The chain is built from TRBV13 and TRBJ1-1; D may be TRBD1 (5 bases). The germline CDR1 and CDR2 sequences are PRHDT and FYEKMQ (reference sequence). The CDR3 covers 17 residues. Trimming shortened V by 0 bases and J by 1 base, and 15 bases separated the two germline ends. The CDR3 DNA follows: TGTGCCAGCAGCTTAGGCGGGGGTGCTCAGCGGAACACTGAAGCTTTCTTT. Translating it yields CASSLGGGAQRNTEAFF.

The chain carries TRBV6-2 or TRBV6-3 and TRBJ1-5; 9 bases agree with TRBD1. CDR1 and CDR2 (germline): MNHEY, SVGEGT. The CDR3 runs 18 residues. Trimming removed 2 bases from V and 1 base from J; junction bases left unmatched: 9. The CDR3 reads CASSYITGQGSSNQPQHF. In DNA form, the CDR3 reads TGTGCCAGCAGTTACATTACGGGACAGGGTAGCAGCAATCAGCCCCAGCATTTT.

J is TRBJ1-3 and V is TRBV5-1; perhaps TRBD1 as D (6 bases). Germline-derived CDR1 and CDR2 are SGHRS and YFSETQ. The CDR3 loop spans 11 amino acids. Trimming shortened V by 7 bases and J by 12 bases, and 14 bases separated the two germline ends. CDR3 sequence reads: CASPAWDNIYF. Here the CDR3 DNA reads TGCGCCAGCCCAGCTTGGGACAACATATATTTT.

The rearrangement links TRBV5-1 to TRBJ1-1; 7 bases are shared with TRBD1. The CDR3 is made up of 16 amino acids. Germline values: CDR1 SGHRS, CDR2 YFSETQ. After removal of 2 bases from V and 1 base from J, the junction contained 8 bases not matched to a gene. CDR3 sequence reads: CASSLVTGAANTEAFF. The CDR3 coding sequence is TGCGCCAGCAGCTTAGTTACAGGGGCGGCGAACACTGAAGCTTTCTTT.

The chain couples TRBV5-3 to TRBJ1-2; 7 nucleotides align to TRBD1. TRBV5-3 is recorded as an ORF, its role being uncertain. Trimming at V came to 4 bases and at J to 3 bases, leaving 3 bases not matched to a gene. This CDR3 region has 13 residues. The CDR3 region has the DNA TGTGCCAGAAGCCTTACAGGGGACTATGGCTACACCTTC. The encoded protein is CARSLTGDYGYTF.

The chain has TRBV24-1 and TRBJ1-2; the D is unclear. Germline V CDR1 and CDR2: KGHDR, SFDVKD. The CDR3 covers 13 residues. V was shortened by 1 base and J by 6 bases, with 8 bases between the two germline ends. CDR3 region: CATSDFNGDGYTF. As DNA, the CDR3 is TGTGCCACCAGTGATTTTAACGGGGATGGCTACACCTTC.

The CDR3 bases are TGTGCCAGCAGCCCAAGAGCCACGAGGTTGGGCGGGGAGCTGTTTTTT. Residues: CASSPRATRLGGELFF. The gene calls are TRBV7-2 and TRBJ2-2; D is undetermined. Germline V gene sequence: CDR1 SGHTA, CDR2 FQGNSA. The CDR3 covers 16 residues. V lost 5 bases and J 7 bases, leaving 20 bases between the germline ends.